This record covers a single TCR beta chain. Its specificity is unknown. The sample is drawn from a study of identical twins. General study results and limits: The analysis was cross-sectional rather than longitudinal within donors. A lower insertion count was a feature of abundant cord blood beta clonotypes, with no such feature in memory repertoires.

Each donor (without exception) was a healthy Caucasian. The V and J ends lost 3 bases and 8 bases, in that order; junction bases with no gene match: 13. The V gene's germline CDR1 is SNHLY and CDR2 FYNNEI. This CDR3 is 17 amino acids long. A template switching step contributed a universal primer site, while unique molecular identifiers were present in the cDNA. TCRdb used MiXCR to reprocess the 5' RACE reads, holding one entry per CDR3 protein. The sample holds about 530,000 distinct CDR3 sequences, around 24% seen once. These data were also filed under a second study, of yellow fever vaccine responses in identical twins.

This chain joins TRBV2 and TRBJ2-1; 10 bases line up with TRBD1. The receptor was derived from a young woman in good health. Sample: CD4+ T cells sorted from blood. In nucleotides, the CDR3 is TGTGCCAGCAGTGATGGCTTGACAGGGGGCCAGATGGATGAGCAGTTCTTC. Residues: CASSDGLTGGQMDEQFF.